This is a list of T cell receptor beta chains from one sample in a study of control samples from healthy donors and cancer patients. TCRdb's copy holds only in-frame clones and misses some; the assay was immunoSEQ multiplex PCR. The data show about 270,000 clones, with almost 85% seen just once and roughly 15% held by the top ten. The material sequenced was PBMCs. These receptors all come from a woman between 55 and 75 years old with lung cancer. Both conserved end residues are part of each CDR3. A D gene is named only where the DNA matches it firmly. The size of a clone is reported for some rows only, either as once, few or many, or as a class for expanded clones.

j_gene: TRBJ2-1
v_gene: TRBV9
d_gene: TRBD2
abundance: NA
len: 18
CDR3nt: TGTGCCAGCAGCGCGAGCAGGATGGGCGGGGGTTTATACAATGAGCAGTTCTTC
CDR3aa: CASSASRMGGGLYNEQFF

j_gene: TRBJ1-6
v_gene: TRBV19
d_gene: NA
abundance: NA
len: 13
CDR3nt: TGTGCCAGTAGTAGGCAGGGGCTTTCACCCCTCCACTTT
CDR3aa: CASSRQGLSPLHF

j_gene: TRBJ2-6
v_gene: TRBV5-5
d_gene: TRBD1
abundance: NA
len: 17
CDR3nt: TGTGCCAGCAGCCCGCGACAGGGGGAGTCTGGGGCCAACGTCCTGACTTTC
CDR3aa: CASSPRQGESGANVLTF

j_gene: TRBJ1-1
v_gene: TRBV5-1
d_gene: TRBD1
abundance: NA
len: 14
CDR3nt: TGCGCCAGCAGCCAGGGGGCGGCGGGCACTGAAGCTTTCTTT
CDR3aa: CASSQGAAGTEAFF

j_gene: TRBJ2-7
v_gene: TRBV6-1
d_gene: NA
abundance: NA
len: 12
CDR3nt: TGTGCCAGCAGTGAACAGGGCTACGAGCAGTACTTC
CDR3aa: CASSEQGYEQYF

j_gene: TRBJ2-5
v_gene: TRBV5-5
d_gene: TRBD2
abundance: few
len: 15
CDR3nt: TGTGCCAGCGCTTTGGGGCGGGGGTCAATCGAGACCCAGTACTTC
CDR3aa: CASALGRGSIETQYF

j_gene: TRBJ1-4
v_gene: TRBV7-9
d_gene: NA
abundance: NA
len: 16
CDR3nt: TGTGCCAGCAGCTTAGGTTGGGGGGGCCAGAATGAAAAACTGTTTTTT
CDR3aa: CASSLGWGGQNEKLFF

j_gene: TRBJ1-6
v_gene: TRBV12-3/TRBV12-4
d_gene: NA
abundance: NA
len: 12
CDR3nt: TGTGCCAGCAGTTTGGGACTGCCGCCCCTCCACTTT
CDR3aa: CASSLGLPPLHF

j_gene: TRBJ1-2
v_gene: TRBV5-1
d_gene: NA
abundance: NA
len: 14
CDR3nt: TGCGCCAGCAGCTTGGCGGGAACGGAGTATGGCTACACCTTC
CDR3aa: CASSLAGTEYGYTF

j_gene: TRBJ1-5
v_gene: TRBV10-3
d_gene: NA
abundance: few
len: 12
CDR3nt: TGTGCCGCCGCGACTAGCAATCAGCCCCAGCATTTT
CDR3aa: CAAATSNQPQHF